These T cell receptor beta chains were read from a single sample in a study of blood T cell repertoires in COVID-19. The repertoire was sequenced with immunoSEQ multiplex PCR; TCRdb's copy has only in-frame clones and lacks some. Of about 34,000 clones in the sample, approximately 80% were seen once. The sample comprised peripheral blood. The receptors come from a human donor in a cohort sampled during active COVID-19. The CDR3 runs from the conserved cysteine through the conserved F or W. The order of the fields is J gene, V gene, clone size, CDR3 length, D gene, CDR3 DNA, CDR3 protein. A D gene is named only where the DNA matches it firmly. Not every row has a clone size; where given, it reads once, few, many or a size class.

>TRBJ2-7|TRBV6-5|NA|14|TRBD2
TGTGCCAGCAGTTCACTAGCGGGCGGCTACGAGCAGTACTTC
CASSSLAGGYEQYF
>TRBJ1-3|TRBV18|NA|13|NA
TGTGCCAGCTCACCCTCGGGAGGAAACACCATATATTTT
CASSPSGGNTIYF
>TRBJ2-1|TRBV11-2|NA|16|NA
TGTGCCAGCAGCCCTTTGATGGGGGGAGGATACAATGAGCAGTTCTTC
CASSPLMGGGYNEQFF
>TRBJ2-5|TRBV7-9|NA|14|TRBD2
TGTGCCAGCAGCTCCAGAGCGGGGCTAGAGACCCAGTACTTC
CASSSRAGLETQYF
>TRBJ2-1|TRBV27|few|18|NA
TGTGCCAGCAGTTTCAGACTTTTAAGAGGGATCCTAAACAATGAGCAGTTCTTC
CASSFRLLRGILNNEQFF
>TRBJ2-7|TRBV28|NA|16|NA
TGTGCCAGCAGGCCCCGTGTTATTGCGGGAACTACGAAGCAGTACTTC
CASRPRVIAGTTKQYF
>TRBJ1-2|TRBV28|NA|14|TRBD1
TGTGCCAGCAGCGCCATTGGGACAGGCCAAGGCTACACCTTC
CASSAIGTGQGYTF
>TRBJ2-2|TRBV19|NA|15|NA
TGTGCCAGCTCCCATCCGGGACTCTCGACCGGGGAGCTGTTTTTT
CASSHPGLSTGELFF
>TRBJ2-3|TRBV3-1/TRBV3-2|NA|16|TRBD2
TGTGCCAGCAGCACCCGGGGGGGCCGGGGCACAGATACGCAGTATTTT
CASSTRGGRGTDTQYF
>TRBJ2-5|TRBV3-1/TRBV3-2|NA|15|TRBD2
TGTGCCAGCAGCCCCCTTGGTGCGGGGGAGGAGACCCAGTACTTC
CASSPLGAGEETQYF
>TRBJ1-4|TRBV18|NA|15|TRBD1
TGTGCCAGCTCACCACCGGAACAGGGGGCCGGAAAACTGTTTTTT
CASSPPEQGAGKLFF
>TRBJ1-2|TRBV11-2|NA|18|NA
TGTGCCAGCAGCTTACTGTCAGGTCCCAGGGTCCTCAACTATGGCTACACCTTC
CASSLLSGPRVLNYGYTF
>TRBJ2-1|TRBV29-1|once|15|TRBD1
TGCAGCGTGCGTCCCGGGACAGGGGTAGGAAATGAGCAGTTCTTC
CSVRPGTGVGNEQFF
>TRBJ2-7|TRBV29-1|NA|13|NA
TGCAGCGTTGTGGAGGTCTTTCTCGGCGAGCAGTACTTC
CSVVEVFLGEQYF
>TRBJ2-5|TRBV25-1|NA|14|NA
TGTGCCAGCAGTGAAGGGGGCGTACAAGAGACCCAGTACTTC
CASSEGGVQETQYF
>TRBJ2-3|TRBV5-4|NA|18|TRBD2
TGTGCCAGCAGCGAGGGAAAGACTAGCGGGAGGGGAACAGATACGCAGTATTTT
CASSEGKTSGRGTDTQYF
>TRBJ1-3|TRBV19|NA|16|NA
TGTGCCAGTAGTCGCGGACAGCTTCTCTCTGGAAACACCATATATTTT
CASSRGQLLSGNTIYF
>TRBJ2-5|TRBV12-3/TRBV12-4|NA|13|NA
TGTGCCAGCAGTTCCCAACAAAGTGGGACCCAGTACTTC
CASSSQQSGTQYF
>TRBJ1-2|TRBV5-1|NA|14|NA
TGCGCCAGCAGCTTAGGTGACATAAACTATGGCTACACCTTC
CASSLGDINYGYTF
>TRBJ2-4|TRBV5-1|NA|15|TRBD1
TGCGCCAGCAGCTTGGGGACAGGGAGGAGGGACATTCAGTACTTC
CASSLGTGRRDIQYF
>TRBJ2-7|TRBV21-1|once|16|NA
TGTGCCAGCAGCAAAGATGGCGGGCGTAATTCCTACGAGCAGTACTTC
CASSKDGGRNSYEQYF
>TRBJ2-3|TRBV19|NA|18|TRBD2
TGTGCCAGCGCAGGGAGACTAGCGGGGGTCGCTAGCACAGATACGCAGTATTTT
CASAGRLAGVASTDTQYF
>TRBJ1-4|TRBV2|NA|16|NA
TGTGCCAGCCGCTTGCGCGGTCCCGCAACTAATGAAAAACTGTTTTTT
CASRLRGPATNEKLFF
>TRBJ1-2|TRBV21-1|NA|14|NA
TGTGCCAGCAGACAGAGGACAGGGATGAATGGCTACACCTTC
CASRQRTGMNGYTF
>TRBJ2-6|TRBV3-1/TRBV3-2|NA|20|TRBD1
TGTGCCAGCAGCCAAGCGCCGACAGGGGGCCTTAGCTCTGGGGCCAACGTCCTGACTTTC
CASSQAPTGGLSSGANVLTF
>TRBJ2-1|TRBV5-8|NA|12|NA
TGTGCCAGCAGCACATTTCGGGGGGAGCAGTTCTTC
CASSTFRGEQFF
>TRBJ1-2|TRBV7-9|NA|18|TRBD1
TGTGCCAGCAGCGTAGGAGGGACAGGGGGCTTTTTTAACTATGGCTACACCTTC
CASSVGGTGGFFNYGYTF